The T cell receptor beta chain under discussion was sequenced for a study of cytomegalovirus exposure and HLA in healthy donors. Study outcomes and limitations: Immune exposure was documented only through CMV serostatus. Most of the TCR beta V segments (in an earlier analysis) were productive either about 87% or about 30% of the time.

There are 15 residues in the CDR3. Germline loops: CDR1 MNHEY, CDR2 SMNVEV (reference sequence). V was pared by 5 bases and J by 4 bases, with 6 bases of the junction left unmatched. With regard to this clone: Its antigen is still unknown.

The PCR contained 60 Vbeta and 13 Jbeta primers. This table comes from immunoSEQ multiplex PCR, and its TCRdb copy is limited to in-frame clones, with some not included. The sample lists hundreds of thousands of clones, about 79% seen once, with about 2% in the top ten. Material: PBMCs. The V gene is TRBV27, the J gene TRBJ2-7; TRBD2 agrees at 12 bases. This clonotype originated in a male donor in good health and CMV-seronegative. For the CDR3, the DNA is TGTGCCAGCAGTCTGACTAGCGGGAGCCTGTACGAGCAGTACTTC. This codes for CASSLTSGSLYEQYF.